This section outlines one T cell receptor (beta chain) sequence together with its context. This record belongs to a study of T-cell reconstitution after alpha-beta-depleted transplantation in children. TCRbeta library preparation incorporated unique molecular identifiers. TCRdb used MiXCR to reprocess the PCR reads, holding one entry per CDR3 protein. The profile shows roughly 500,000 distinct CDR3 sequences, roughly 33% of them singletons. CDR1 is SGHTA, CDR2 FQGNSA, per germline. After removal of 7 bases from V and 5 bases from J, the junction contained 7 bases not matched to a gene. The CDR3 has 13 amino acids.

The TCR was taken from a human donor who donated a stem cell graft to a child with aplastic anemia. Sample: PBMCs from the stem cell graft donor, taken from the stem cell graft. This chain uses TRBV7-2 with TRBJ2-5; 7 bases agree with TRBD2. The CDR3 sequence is CASTWGGSETQYF. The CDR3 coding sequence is TGTGCCAGCACCTGGGGGGGTTCGGAGACCCAGTACTTC.